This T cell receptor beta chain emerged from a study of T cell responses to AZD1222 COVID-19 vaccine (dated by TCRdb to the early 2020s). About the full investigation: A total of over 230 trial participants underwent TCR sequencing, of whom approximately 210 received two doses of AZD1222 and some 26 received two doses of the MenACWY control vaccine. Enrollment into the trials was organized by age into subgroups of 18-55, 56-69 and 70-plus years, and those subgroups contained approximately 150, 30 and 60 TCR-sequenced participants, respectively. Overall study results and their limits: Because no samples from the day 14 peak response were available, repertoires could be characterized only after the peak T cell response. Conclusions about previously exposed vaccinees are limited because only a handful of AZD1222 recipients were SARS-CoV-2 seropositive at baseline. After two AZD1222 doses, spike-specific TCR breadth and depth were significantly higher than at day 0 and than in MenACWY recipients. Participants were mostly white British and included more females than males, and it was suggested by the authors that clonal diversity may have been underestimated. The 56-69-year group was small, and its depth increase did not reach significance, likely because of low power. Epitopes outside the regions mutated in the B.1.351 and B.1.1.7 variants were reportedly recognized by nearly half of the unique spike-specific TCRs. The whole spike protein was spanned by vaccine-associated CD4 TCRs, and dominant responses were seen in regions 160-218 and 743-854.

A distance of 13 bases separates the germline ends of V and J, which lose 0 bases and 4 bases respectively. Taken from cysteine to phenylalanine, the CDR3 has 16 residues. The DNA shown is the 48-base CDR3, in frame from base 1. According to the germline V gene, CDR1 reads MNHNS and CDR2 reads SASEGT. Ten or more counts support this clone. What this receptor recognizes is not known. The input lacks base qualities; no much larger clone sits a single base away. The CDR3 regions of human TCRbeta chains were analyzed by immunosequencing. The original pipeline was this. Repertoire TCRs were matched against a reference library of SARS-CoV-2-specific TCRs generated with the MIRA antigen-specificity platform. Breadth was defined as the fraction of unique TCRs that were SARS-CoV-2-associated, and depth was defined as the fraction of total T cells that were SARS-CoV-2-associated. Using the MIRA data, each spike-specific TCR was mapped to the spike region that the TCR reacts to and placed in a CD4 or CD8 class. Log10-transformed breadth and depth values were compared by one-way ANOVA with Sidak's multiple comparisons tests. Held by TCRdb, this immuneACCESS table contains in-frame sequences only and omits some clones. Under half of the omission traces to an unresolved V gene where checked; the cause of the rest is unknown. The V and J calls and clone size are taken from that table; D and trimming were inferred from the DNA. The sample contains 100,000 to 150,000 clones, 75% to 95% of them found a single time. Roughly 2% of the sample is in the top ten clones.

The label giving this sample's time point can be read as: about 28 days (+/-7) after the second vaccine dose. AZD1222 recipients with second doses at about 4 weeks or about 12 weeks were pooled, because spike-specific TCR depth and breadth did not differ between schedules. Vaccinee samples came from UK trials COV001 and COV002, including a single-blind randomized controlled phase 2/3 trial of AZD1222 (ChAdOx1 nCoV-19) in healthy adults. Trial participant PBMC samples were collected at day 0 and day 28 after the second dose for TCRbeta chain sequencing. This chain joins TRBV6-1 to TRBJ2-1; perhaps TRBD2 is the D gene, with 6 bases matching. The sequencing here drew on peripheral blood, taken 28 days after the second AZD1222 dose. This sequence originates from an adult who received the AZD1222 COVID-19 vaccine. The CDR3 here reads CASSEAAAEGYNEQFF. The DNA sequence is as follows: TGTGCCAGCAGTGAAGCGGCAGCGGAGGGGTACAATGAGCAGTTCTTC.